The T cell receptor beta chain under discussion was sequenced for a study of blood T cells in healthy people across ages (dated by TCRdb to between 2014 and 2017). Context from the whole study: In model experiments, template switching captured about one uniquely barcoded TCR beta cDNA molecule for every two T cells. To track age-related changes in TCR beta repertoire diversity, the study relied on deep sequencing normalized with unique cDNA molecular identifiers. Four age groups were formed from the donors: young (average 16 years), middle-aged (roughly 38), aged (around 68) and long-lived (more than 75). To avoid experimental bias, donors of different ages were spread randomly across the sequencing lanes. For two donors (one aged 18 to 30 and one aged 80 or older), the study analyzed two additional independent replicas of 1 million unique cDNA reads from the same blood draw. General conclusions and limits of the study: Observed TCR beta diversity per million T cells fell roughly linearly with age, and a significant reduction was already apparent by age roughly 40. Compared with the aged group, more naive CD4+ T cells, fewer expanded clones and increased TCR diversity were shown by the long-lived group, suggesting age selection. Because donor CMV infection status was unknown, age-related changes in expanded clonotypes were potentially confounded. Conclusive comparison of naive and antigen-experienced compartments was prevented by the profiling of bulk unsorted PBMCs. Total diversity estimates from one million sequenced T cells were considered lower bounds and underestimates. Observed TCR beta diversity correlated strongly with the percentage of naive T cells measured by flow cytometry.

Of note for this clonotype: The clone's antigen remains unknown. No quality values exist for individual bases; no much larger clone is one base distant.

CDR1 and CDR2 (SEHNR, FQNEAQ) derive from the germline V gene (reference sequence). The CDR3 contains 14 residues, cysteine and phenylalanine counted. CDR3 DNA only is kept here, 42 bases in frame from base 1. The V and J ends are trimmed by 11 bases and 0 bases, leaving 15 bases between them. Library preparation was by 5' RACE. The sequencing machine was an Illumina HiSeq 2500. The second PCR ran for about 6 to 11 cycles and used a J-beta primer mix along with a sample-barcoded 5' primer. A template-switch 5' adaptor carrying 12 random nucleotides introduced a unique molecular identifier onto each TCR beta cDNA molecule. At least 2.5 million CDR3-containing paired-end reads were obtained from each sample. All of the RNA was converted into first-strand cDNA using the Mint cDNA synthesis kit, with a TRBC-specific oligonucleotide serving as the primer. All cDNA was treated with uracil-DNA glycosylase and then went through a first 18-cycle PCR with the universal primers M1SS and BC2_uni_R. As for how the authors treated the data: For normalization, 1 million high-quality reads, each with a distinct molecular identifier, were randomly selected from each sample. Reads with shared molecular identifiers were discarded instead of being binned into consensus sequences. MiTCR, run with a Q25 quality threshold and the strictest error-elimination algorithm, handled CDR3 identification, clonotype clustering and error correction. A nonparametric unseen species model using Euler transformation provided a lower-bound estimate of total TCR beta diversity. TCRdb itself trimmed the public reads at Q25 with fastp, ran MiXCR and retained productive beta chains. Rows are unified per CDR3 protein, each entry keeping the most common DNA and genes. In this record, the V and J calls reflect TCRdb's handling and not the investigators' own analysis. The sample has around 970,000 distinct CDR3 sequences on record, about 51% of them singletons. The ten biggest clones cover over 20% of the sample.

The 39 donors, aged roughly 6 to 90 years, were systemically healthy Caucasian individuals from Russia. Approximately 9.3 milliliters of peripheral blood were collected from each donor into EDTA-treated Vacutainer tubes. PBMCs were isolated by Ficoll-Paque density-gradient centrifugation, with at least 6 million obtained per sample. Trizol reagent was used to extract total RNA from the PBMCs, yielding at least 5.5 micrograms per sample. The percentages of naive CD45RAhigh/CD27high T cells were determined by flow cytometry on a PBMC aliquot from every donor. The chain uses TRBV7-9 and TRBJ2-3; TRBD1 might be the D gene, on 5 matching bases. The TCR was taken from a woman in her sixties in good health. Sequencing input: blood. The CDR3 has the sequence CALTKTVSTDTQYF. The nucleotides are TGTGCCCTAACTAAGACAGTAAGCACAGATACGCAGTATTTT.